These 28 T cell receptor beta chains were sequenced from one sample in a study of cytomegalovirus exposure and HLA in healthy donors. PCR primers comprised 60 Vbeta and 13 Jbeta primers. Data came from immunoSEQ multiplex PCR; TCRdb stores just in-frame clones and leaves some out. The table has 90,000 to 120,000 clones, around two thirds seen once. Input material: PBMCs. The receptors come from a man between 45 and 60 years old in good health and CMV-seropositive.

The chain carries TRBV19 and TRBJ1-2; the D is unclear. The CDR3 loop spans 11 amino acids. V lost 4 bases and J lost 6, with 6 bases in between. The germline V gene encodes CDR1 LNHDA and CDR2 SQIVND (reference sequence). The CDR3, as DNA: TGTGCCAGTAGTAGACAAGATGGCTACACCTTC. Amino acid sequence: CASSRQDGYTF. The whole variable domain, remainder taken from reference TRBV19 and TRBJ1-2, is DGGITQSPKYLFRKEGQNVTLSCEQNLNHDAMYWYRQDPGQGLRLIYYSQIVNDFQKGDIAEGYSVSREKKESFPLTVTSAQKNPTAFYLCASSRQDGYTFGSGTRLTVV.

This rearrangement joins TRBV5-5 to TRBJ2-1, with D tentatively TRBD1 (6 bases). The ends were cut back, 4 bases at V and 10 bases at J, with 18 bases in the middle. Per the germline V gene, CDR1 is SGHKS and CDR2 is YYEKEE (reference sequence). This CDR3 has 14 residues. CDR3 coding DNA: TGTGCCAGCAGCCGGTGGGGGCGACAAGAGGAGCAGTTCTTC. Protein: CASSRWGRQEEQFF.

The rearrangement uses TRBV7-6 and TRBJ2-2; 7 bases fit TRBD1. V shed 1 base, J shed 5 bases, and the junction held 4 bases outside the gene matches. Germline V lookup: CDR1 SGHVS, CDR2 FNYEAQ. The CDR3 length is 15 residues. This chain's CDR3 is CASSLGQGRTGELFF. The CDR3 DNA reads TGTGCCAGCAGCTTAGGACAGGGAAGGACCGGGGAGCTGTTTTTT.

The CDR3 spells CASSPSGGASLTDTQYF. Written as DNA, the CDR3 is TGTGCCAGCAGCCCTAGCGGGGGGGCCTCATTAACAGATACGCAGTATTTT. The J gene is TRBJ2-3, the V gene TRBV9; 12 bases align to TRBD2. CDR1 is SGDLS, CDR2 YYNGEE, per germline. CDR3 length: 17 residues. J was trimmed by 3 bases and V by 4 bases; bases with no gene match: 9.

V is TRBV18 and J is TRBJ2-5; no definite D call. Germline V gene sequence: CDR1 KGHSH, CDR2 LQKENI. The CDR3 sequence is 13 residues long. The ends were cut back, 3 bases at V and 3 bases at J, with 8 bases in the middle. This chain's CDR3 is CASSPLREETQYF. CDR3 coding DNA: TGTGCCAGCTCACCTTTGAGAGAAGAGACCCAGTACTTC.

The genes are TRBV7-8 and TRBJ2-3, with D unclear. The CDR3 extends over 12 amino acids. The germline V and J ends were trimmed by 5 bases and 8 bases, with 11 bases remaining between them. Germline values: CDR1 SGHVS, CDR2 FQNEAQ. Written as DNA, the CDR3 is TGTGCCAGCAGCACCAAACCGGGTACGCAGTATTTT. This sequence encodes CASSTKPGTQYF.

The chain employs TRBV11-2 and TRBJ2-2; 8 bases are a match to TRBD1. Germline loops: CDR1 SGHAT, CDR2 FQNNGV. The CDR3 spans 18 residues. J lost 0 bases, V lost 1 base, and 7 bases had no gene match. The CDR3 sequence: CASSLVTGGYANTGELFF. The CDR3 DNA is TGTGCCAGCAGCTTAGTTACAGGGGGGTACGCGAACACCGGGGAGCTGTTTTTT.

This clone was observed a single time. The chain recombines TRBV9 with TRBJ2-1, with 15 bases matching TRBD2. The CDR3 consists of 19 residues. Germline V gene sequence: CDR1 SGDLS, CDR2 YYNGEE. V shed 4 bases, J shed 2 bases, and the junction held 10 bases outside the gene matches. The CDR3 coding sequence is TGTGCCAGCAGCCCCCTAGGACTAGCGGGGGGGTTCACCTACAATGAGCAGTTCTTC. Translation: CASSPLGLAGGFTYNEQFF.

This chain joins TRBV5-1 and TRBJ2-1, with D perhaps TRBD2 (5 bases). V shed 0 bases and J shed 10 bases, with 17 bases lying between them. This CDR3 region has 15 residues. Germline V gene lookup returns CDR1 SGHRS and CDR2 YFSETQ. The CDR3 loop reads CASSLAEEDIVEQFF. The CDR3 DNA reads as TGCGCCAGCAGCTTGGCCGAGGAGGATATCGTGGAGCAGTTCTTC.

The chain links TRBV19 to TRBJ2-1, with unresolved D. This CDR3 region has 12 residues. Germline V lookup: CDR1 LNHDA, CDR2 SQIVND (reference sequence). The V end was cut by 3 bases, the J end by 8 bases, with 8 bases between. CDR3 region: CASSIPPDEQFF. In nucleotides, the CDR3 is TGTGCCAGTAGTATCCCTCCCGATGAGCAGTTCTTC.

The CDR3: CASSYKREGATNEKLFF. Written as DNA, the CDR3 is TGTGCCAGCAGCTATAAACGGGAGGGGGCAACTAATGAAAAACTGTTTTTT. The V call is TRBV27, the J call TRBJ1-4, with D possibly being TRBD1 (6 bases). CDR3 length: 17 residues. CDR1 and CDR2 from the germline V gene are MNHEY and SMNVEV (reference sequence). The ends were cut back, 6 bases at V and 0 bases at J, with 17 bases in the middle.

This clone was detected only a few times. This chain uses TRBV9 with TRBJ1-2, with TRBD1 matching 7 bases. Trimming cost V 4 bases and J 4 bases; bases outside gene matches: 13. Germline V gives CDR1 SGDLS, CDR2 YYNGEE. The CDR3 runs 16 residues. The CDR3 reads CASSLSPWDSAYGYTF. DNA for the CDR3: TGTGCCAGCAGCCTCTCCCCCTGGGACAGCGCCTATGGCTACACCTTC.

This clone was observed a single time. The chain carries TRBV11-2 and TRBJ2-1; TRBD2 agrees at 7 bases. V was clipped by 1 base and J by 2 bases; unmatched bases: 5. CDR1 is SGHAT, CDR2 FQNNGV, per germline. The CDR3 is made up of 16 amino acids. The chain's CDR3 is CASSLVGGGTYNEQFF. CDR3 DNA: TGTGCCAGCAGCTTAGTGGGGGGAGGGACCTACAATGAGCAGTTCTTC.

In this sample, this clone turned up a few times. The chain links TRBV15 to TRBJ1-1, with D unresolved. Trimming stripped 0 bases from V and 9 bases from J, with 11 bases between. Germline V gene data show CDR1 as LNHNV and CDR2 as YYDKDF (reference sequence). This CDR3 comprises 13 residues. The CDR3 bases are TGTGCCACCAGCAGAGATGGGTGGAGCCAAGCTTTCTTT. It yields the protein CATSRDGWSQAFF.

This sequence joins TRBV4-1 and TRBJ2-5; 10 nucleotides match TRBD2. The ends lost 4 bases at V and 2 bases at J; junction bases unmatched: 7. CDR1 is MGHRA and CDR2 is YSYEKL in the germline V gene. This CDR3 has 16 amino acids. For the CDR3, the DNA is TGCGCCAGCAGCCCACGAGGACTAGCGGTACAAGAGACCCAGTACTTC. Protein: CASSPRGLAVQETQYF.

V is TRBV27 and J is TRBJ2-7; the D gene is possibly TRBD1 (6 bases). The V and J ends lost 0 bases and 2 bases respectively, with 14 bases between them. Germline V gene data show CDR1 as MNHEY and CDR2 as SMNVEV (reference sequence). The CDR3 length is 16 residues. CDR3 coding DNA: TGTGCCAGCAGTTTATCTCTTGGACAGAGCCCCTACGAGCAGTACTTC. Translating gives CASSLSLGQSPYEQYF.

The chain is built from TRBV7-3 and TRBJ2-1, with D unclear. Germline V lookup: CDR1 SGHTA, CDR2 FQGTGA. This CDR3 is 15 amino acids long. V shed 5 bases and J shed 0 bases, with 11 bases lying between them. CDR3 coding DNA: TGTGCCAGCAGCCCTTCCCCCCGCTCCTACAATGAGCAGTTCTTC. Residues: CASSPSPRSYNEQFF.

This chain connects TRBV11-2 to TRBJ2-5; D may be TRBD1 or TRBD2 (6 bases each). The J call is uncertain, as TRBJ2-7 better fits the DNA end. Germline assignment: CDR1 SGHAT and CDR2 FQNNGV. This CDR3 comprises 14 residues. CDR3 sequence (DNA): TGTGCCAGCAGCTTAGTGAGGGGGGACTACGAGCAGTACTTC. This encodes CASSLVRGDYEQYF.

Here the CDR3 DNA reads TGTGCCAGCCAAACAATTAGCGGGGGCACAGATACGCAGTATTTT. This codes for CASQTISGGTDTQYF. The chain has TRBV6-1 and TRBJ2-3, with 8 bases aligning to TRBD2. Germline V gene data show CDR1 as MNHNS and CDR2 as SASEGT. This CDR3 contains 15 residues. V shed 8 bases, J shed 1 base, and the junction held 8 bases outside the gene matches.

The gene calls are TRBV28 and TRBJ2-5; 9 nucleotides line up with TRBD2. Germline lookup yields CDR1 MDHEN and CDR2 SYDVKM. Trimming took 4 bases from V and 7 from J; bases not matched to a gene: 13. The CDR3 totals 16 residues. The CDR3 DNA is TGTGCCAGCAGTTCACCGGGACTAGCAGTGCCAGGGACCCAGTACTTC. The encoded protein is CASSSPGLAVPGTQYF.

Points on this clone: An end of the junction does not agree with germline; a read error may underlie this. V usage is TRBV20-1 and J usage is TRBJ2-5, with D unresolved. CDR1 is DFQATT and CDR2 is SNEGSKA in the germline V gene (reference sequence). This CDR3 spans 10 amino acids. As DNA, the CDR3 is TGCAGTGCTTCCCAAAAGACCCAGTACTTC. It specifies CSASQKTQYF.

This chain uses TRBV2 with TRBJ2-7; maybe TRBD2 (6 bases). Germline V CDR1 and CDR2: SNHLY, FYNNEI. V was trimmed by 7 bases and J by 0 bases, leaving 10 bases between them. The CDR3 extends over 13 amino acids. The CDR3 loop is CASKGGASYEQYF. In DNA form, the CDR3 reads TGTGCCAGCAAGGGCGGGGCCTCCTACGAGCAGTACTTC.

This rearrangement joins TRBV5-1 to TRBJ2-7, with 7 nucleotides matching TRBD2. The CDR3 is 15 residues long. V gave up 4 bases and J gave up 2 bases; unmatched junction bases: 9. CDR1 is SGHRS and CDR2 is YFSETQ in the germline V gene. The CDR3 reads CASSLGASGAYEQYF. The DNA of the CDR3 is TGCGCCAGCAGCCTCGGGGCTAGCGGCGCCTACGAGCAGTACTTC.

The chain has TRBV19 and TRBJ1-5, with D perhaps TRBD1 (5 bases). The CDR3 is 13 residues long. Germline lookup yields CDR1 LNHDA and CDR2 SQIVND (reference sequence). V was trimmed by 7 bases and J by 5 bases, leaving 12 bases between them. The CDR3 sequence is CASTLGGDQPQHF. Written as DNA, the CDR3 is TGTGCCAGTACCCTGGGGGGGGATCAGCCCCAGCATTTT.

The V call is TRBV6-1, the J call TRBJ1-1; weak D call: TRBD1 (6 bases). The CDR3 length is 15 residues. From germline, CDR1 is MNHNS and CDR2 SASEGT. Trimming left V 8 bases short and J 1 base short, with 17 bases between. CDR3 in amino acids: CASGALVTGNTEAFF. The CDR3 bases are TGTGCCAGCGGAGCACTTGTGACAGGGAACACTGAAGCTTTCTTT.

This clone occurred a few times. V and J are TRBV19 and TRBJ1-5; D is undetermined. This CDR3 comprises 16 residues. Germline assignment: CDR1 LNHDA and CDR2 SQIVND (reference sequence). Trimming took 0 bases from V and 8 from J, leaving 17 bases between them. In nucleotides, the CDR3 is TGTGCCAGTAGTATAGATAGGTGGCAGGCGGGGAAGCCCCAGCATTTT. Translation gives CASSIDRWQAGKPQHF.

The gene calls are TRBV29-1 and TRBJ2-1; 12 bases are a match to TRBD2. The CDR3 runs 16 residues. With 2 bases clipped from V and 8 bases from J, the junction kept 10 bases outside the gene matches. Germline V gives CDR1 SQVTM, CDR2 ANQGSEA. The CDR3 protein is CSVEPTRTSGIDEQFF. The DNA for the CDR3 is TGCAGCGTTGAACCAACCCGGACTAGCGGGATCGATGAGCAGTTCTTC.

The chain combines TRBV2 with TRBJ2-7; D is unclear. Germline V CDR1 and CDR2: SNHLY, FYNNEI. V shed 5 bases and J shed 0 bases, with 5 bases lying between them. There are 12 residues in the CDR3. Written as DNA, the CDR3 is TGTGCCAGCAGTTCCAGCTCCTACGAGCAGTACTTC. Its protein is CASSSSSYEQYF.